This is a list of T cell receptor beta chains from one sample in a study of cytomegalovirus exposure and HLA in healthy donors. Assay: immunoSEQ multiplex PCR; the TCRdb copy retains only in-frame clones and omits some. Of more than 95,000 clones in the sample, approximately 79% are singletons; the top ten hold about 5.3%. Sequences were obtained from PBMCs. Receptors originate from a man aged 55 to 69 in good health and CMV-seropositive. Each CDR3 is given with its conserved first and last residue.

v_gene: TRBV6-5; len: 14; j_gene: TRBJ1-2; CDR3aa: CASSTGRVNYGYTF
v_gene: TRBV4-3; len: 15; j_gene: TRBJ1-2; CDR3aa: CASSQSTGVGGGYTF
v_gene: TRBV7-9; len: 12; j_gene: TRBJ1-5; CDR3aa: CSSAGYNQPQHF
v_gene: TRBV9; len: 17; j_gene: TRBJ2-7; CDR3aa: CASSSQIGRGSMYEQYF
v_gene: TRBV7-9; len: 17; j_gene: TRBJ1-2; CDR3aa: CASSTPAGTGVNYGYTF
v_gene: TRBV18; len: 15; j_gene: TRBJ2-5; CDR3aa: CASSPPRGLQETQYF
v_gene: TRBV19; len: 15; j_gene: TRBJ1-5; CDR3aa: CASSIRLESNQPQHF
v_gene: TRBV6-5; len: 15; j_gene: TRBJ1-1; CDR3aa: CASSYSAGVETEAFF
v_gene: TRBV2; len: 12; j_gene: TRBJ1-2; CDR3aa: CASRQGAGGYTF
v_gene: TRBV29-1; len: 12; j_gene: TRBJ2-3; CDR3aa: CSVQGRPDTQYF
v_gene: TRBV7-9; len: 15; j_gene: TRBJ2-7; CDR3aa: CASSPGQGTLYEQYF